This T cell receptor (beta chain) derives from a study of tumor and adjacent non-tumor tissue in lung cancer. The overall study: There were around 11 adenocarcinoma, 2 squamous cell carcinoma and 1 small cell lung cancer cases. Study-level points and caveats: In normal lung, the top 100 clones were significantly more dominant than in tumor.

CDR1 SGHAT and CDR2 FQNNGV come from the germline V gene. This CDR3 has 13 residues. A modified ARM-PCR protocol with three rounds of nested PCR amplified TCRbeta. TCRdb ran MiXCR on the multiplex PCR reads and lists one entry per CDR3 protein. This sample has 120,000 or so distinct CDR3 sequences, with around three fifths found just once. RNA was extracted from bulk tissue without any cell sorting. Newly diagnosed lung cancer patients had thoracic surgery in China, August–late 2014, without prior chemotherapy. Remarks on this clonotype: Its target is not known. The germline gene is not matched at one end of the junction; a read error may be the cause.

This TCR was recovered from a man aged 25 to 40 with non-small cell lung cancer. The sequenced material came from lung tumor tissue. V usage is TRBV11-2 and J usage is TRBJ2-7, with 7 positions matching TRBD2. CDR3 in DNA: TGTGCCAGCAGTGGAAAAGCGGGGTACGAGCAGTATTTC. Residues: CASSGKAGYEQYF.